A single sample gave rise to the 18 T cell receptor beta chains below, sequenced in a study of breast tumors, draining lymph nodes, adjacent tissues (dated by TCRdb to 2016 to 2017). Library method: multiplex PCR. The reads were generated on an Illumina HiSeq 2000. TCRdb reanalyzed the raw reads on its own, using fastp at Q25 for trimming and MiXCR for clone calling, and kept in-frame beta chains. Each entry merges the rows of one CDR3 protein and shows their most common DNA and genes. For this sample there are roughly 20,000 distinct CDR3 sequences; about two fifths appear just once. The biggest ten clones account for roughly 25% of the sample. The material sequenced was breast tumor tissue. Receptors originate from a female donor with breast cancer. Some clones in this sample may be carry-over from other donors' samples.

This clonotype was recorded only once. DNA for the CDR3: TGTGCGAACACCGGGGAGCTGTTTTTT. Encoded protein: CANTGELFF. V is TRBV25-1 and J is TRBJ2-2; D gene uncertain. The CDR3 is 9 amino acids. Germline V gives CDR1 MGHDK, CDR2 SYGVNS.

V is TRBV6-6 and J is TRBJ2-1, with D hard to call. V lost 5 bases and J 3 bases, leaving 8 bases between the germline ends. This CDR3 contains 13 residues. Germline values: CDR1 MNHNY, CDR2 SVGAGI (reference sequence). CDR3 nucleotide sequence: TGTGCCAGCAGTCCGGAGCACTACAATGAGCAGTTCTTC. Residues: CASSPEHYNEQFF.

The CDR3 DNA reads TGTGCCAGCAGCCCGGGACAGAACTCCTACGAGCAGTACTTC. This sequence encodes CASSPGQNSYEQYF. The chain recombines TRBV25-1 with TRBJ2-7; 7 nucleotides line up with TRBD1. Germline CDR1 and CDR2: MGHDK and SYGVNS. J lost 0 bases, V lost 6 bases, and 5 bases had no gene match. The CDR3 consists of 14 residues.

The gene calls are TRBV20-1 and TRBJ1-3; D call uncertain. Germline loops: CDR1 DFQATT, CDR2 SNEGSKA (reference sequence). CDR3 size: 13 residues. The V end lost 0 bases, the J end lost 4 bases, and 7 bases lay between the germline ends. As DNA, the CDR3 is TGCAGTGCTAGAGAGTGGGAGGGAAACACCATATATTTT. It codes for CSAREWEGNTIYF.

This chain joins TRBV11-2 and TRBJ2-7, with 8 bases matching TRBD1. V lost 7 bases, J lost 6 bases, and 8 bases stayed unmatched. CDR3 length: 13 amino acids. In germline, CDR1 is SGHAT, CDR2 FQNNGV. The CDR3 region is CASTTDRDGEQYF. DNA of the CDR3: TGTGCCAGCACTACGGACAGGGACGGCGAGCAGTACTTC.

This clonotype was recorded a few times. This CDR3 is missing its conserved last phenylalanine or tryptophan, likely due to a read error. The chain has TRBV5-8 and TRBJ2-1, with 9 bases aligning to TRBD1. CDR3 size: 14 residues. The junction had 6 bases not matched to a gene; V was cut back by 8 bases and J by 3 bases. CDR1 and CDR2 (germline): SGHTS, YDEGEE. CDR3 protein: CASPRDRDYNEQFV. CDR3 DNA sequence: TGTGCCAGTCCCCGGGACAGGGACTACAATGAGCAGTTCGTC.

This clonotype is medium-sized in the sample. In nucleotides, the CDR3 is TGCAGTGCAACAGGGGGCCCCGAGACCCAGTACTTC. Translated, it gives CSATGGPETQYF. The rearrangement uses TRBV20-1 and TRBJ2-5; 9 bases fit TRBD1. The CDR3 length is 12 residues. CDR1 DFQATT and CDR2 SNEGSKA come from the germline V gene (reference sequence). Trimming took 6 bases from V and 5 from J; bases not matched to a gene: 4.

J is TRBJ2-5 and V is TRBV7-8; 8 bases are shared with TRBD1. The CDR3 sequence is 15 residues long. Trimming cost V 4 bases and J 6 bases; bases outside gene matches: 10. Germline CDR1 SGHVS, CDR2 FQNEAQ. The CDR3, as DNA: TGTGCCAGCAGCTATCCGGACAGGGAATCGAAGACCCAGTACTTC. Amino acids: CASSYPDRESKTQYF.

The chain recombines TRBV7-2 with TRBJ2-7; TRBD2 aligns across 10 bases. The V and J ends lost 5 bases and 4 bases, in that order; junction bases with no gene match: 11. CDR1 and CDR2 (germline): SGHTA, FQGNSA. The CDR3 covers 16 residues. The CDR3 sequence: CASSPNPSGSRYEQYF. The CDR3 nucleotides read TGTGCCAGCAGCCCCAACCCTAGCGGGAGTCGGTACGAGCAGTACTTC. The variable domain in full, with the rest retrieved from reference TRBV7-2 and TRBJ2-7, is GAGVSQSPSNKVTEKGKDVELRCDPISGHTALYWYRQSLGQGLEFLIYFQGNSAPDKSGLPSDRFSAERTGGSVSTLTIQRTQQEDSAVYLCASSPNPSGSRYEQYFGPGTRLTVT.

This clonotype has at least ten counts. The J gene is TRBJ1-4, the V gene TRBV2, with 8 bases lining up with TRBD1. V gave up 5 bases and J gave up 8 bases; unmatched junction bases: 13. There are 16 residues in the CDR3. CDR1 and CDR2 (germline): SNHLY, FYNNEI. The CDR3 DNA reads as TGTGCCAGCAGTAAGACAGGGGATTCGAAGCGGGAAAAACTGTTTTTT. Its protein is CASSKTGDSKREKLFF.

This clonotype was detected ten times or more. The chain employs TRBV7-6 and TRBJ2-3; no reliable D call. V was clipped by 7 bases and J by 8 bases, with 22 bases between them. Germline loops: CDR1 SGHVS, CDR2 FNYEAQ. The CDR3 runs to 15 residues. The CDR3 protein is CASTSSVIWPSTQYF. The CDR3 coding sequence is TGTGCCAGCACCTCAAGCGTGATCTGGCCAAGTACGCAGTATTTT.

A word on this clonotype: Germline is not matched at one junction end, which may reflect a read error. The V call is TRBV19, the J call TRBJ1-4, with D possibly TRBD1 on 5 matching bases. The CDR3 sequence is 16 residues long. Germline lookup yields CDR1 LNHDA and CDR2 SQIVND (reference sequence). CDR3 nucleotide sequence: TGTGCCAGTAGTAACCGGGACCCTGGGACTAATGGAAAACTGTTTTTT. Its translation: CASSNRDPGTNGKLFF.

Relative to its sample, this clonotype is medium-sized. CDR3 amino acids: CASRKRDTGELFF. In nucleotides, the CDR3 is TGTGCCAGCCGGAAGCGGGACACCGGGGAGCTGTTTTTT. The V gene is TRBV25-1, the J gene TRBJ2-2; possibly TRBD2 for D (6 bases). The CDR3 extends over 13 amino acids. CDR1 MGHDK and CDR2 SYGVNS come from the germline V gene. The ends were cut back, 8 bases at V and 3 bases at J, with 10 bases in the middle. Complete variable domain (other parts from reference TRBV25-1 and TRBJ2-2): EADIYQTPRYLVIGTGKKITLECSQTMGHDKMYWYQQDPGMELHLIHYSYGVNSTEKGDLSSESTVSRIRTEHFPLTLESARPSHTSQYLCASRKRDTGELFFGEGSRLTVL.

At least ten counts were recorded for this clonotype. CDR3 nucleotide sequence: TGTGCCAGCGTATTTGGCGGGGGGGCTGGGAATGAGCAGTTCTTC. Its protein product is CASVFGGGAGNEQFF. The J gene is TRBJ2-1, the V gene TRBV2; 9 bases map to TRBD2. The J segment lost 7 bases and the V segment lost 8 bases, leaving 12 bases of the junction unmatched. In germline, CDR1 is SNHLY, CDR2 FYNNEI. The CDR3 spans 15 residues.

There are many counts of this clonotype. This rearrangement joins TRBV9 to TRBJ2-7, with D perhaps matching TRBD1 (6 bases). This CDR3 is built from 15 residues. V shed 3 bases and J shed 6 bases, with 19 bases lying between them. CDR1 SGDLS and CDR2 YYNGEE come from the germline V gene. For the CDR3, the DNA is TGTGCCAGCAGCGGCACCGGGACACCGGGTAGCGAGCAGTACTTC. Encoded protein: CASSGTGTPGSEQYF.

The sample holds many counts of this clonotype. J is TRBJ2-4 and V is TRBV19; D is possibly TRBD1 (5 bases). Per the germline V gene, CDR1 is LNHDA and CDR2 is SQIVND (reference sequence). The CDR3 sequence is 15 residues long. Trimming took 0 bases from V and 8 from J, leaving 14 bases between them. The chain's CDR3 is CASSIDVGRADIQYF. CDR3 bases: TGTGCCAGTAGTATAGATGTGGGCAGGGCGGACATTCAGTACTTC.

By sample share, this clonotype is medium-sized. CDR3 region: CAWSIPLHPPLHF. The CDR3 DNA sequence: TGTGCCTGGAGTATCCCACTACACCCACCCCTCCACTTT. The chain carries TRBV30 and TRBJ1-6, with no clear D. V was cut by 2 bases and J by 11 bases, with 13 bases left in between. The germline gives CDR1 GTSNPN, CDR2 SVGIG (reference sequence). The CDR3 runs to 13 residues. Full variable domain (outside the CDR3, taken from reference TRBV30 and TRBJ1-6): SQTIHQWPATLVQPVGSPLSLECTVEGTSNPNLYWYRQAAGRGLQLLFYSVGIGQISSEVPQNLSASRPQDRQFILSSKKLLLSDSGFYLCAWSIPLHPPLHFGNGTRLTVT.

Notes on this clonotype: Since no conserved phenylalanine or tryptophan closes the CDR3, a read error is the likely cause. The chain uses TRBV6-5 and TRBJ1-5, with D unresolved. The CDR3 is 13 residues long. Looked up from germline, CDR1 is MNHEY and CDR2 is SVGAGI. The CDR3 is CASRMNSNQPQHS. The CDR3 bases are TGTGCCAGCAGGATGAATAGCAACCAGCCCCAGCATTCT.